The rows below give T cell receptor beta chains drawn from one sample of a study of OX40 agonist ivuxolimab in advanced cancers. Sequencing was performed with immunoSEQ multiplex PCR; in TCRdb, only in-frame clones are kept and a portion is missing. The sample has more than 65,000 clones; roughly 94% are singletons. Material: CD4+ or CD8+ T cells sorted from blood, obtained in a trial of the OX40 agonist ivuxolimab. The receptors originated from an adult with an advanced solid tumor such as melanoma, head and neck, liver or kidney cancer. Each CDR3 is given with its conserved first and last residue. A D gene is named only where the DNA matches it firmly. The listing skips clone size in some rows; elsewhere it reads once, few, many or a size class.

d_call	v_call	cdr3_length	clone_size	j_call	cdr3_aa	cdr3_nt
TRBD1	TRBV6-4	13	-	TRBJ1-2	CASTPGQGHGYTF	TGTGCCAGCACCCCCGGACAGGGGCATGGCTACACCTTC
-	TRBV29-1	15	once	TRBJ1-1	CSVEDGGGLNTEAFF	TGCAGCGTTGAAGATGGGGGGGGCTTGAACACTGAAGCTTTCTTT
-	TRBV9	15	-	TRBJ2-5	CASSAGLTSQETQYF	TGTGCCAGCAGCGCCGGACTAACTTCTCAAGAGACCCAGTACTTC
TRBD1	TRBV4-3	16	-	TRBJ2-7	CASSQSGTGGAYEQYF	TGCGCCAGCAGCCAAAGTGGGACAGGGGGGGCCTACGAGCAGTACTTC
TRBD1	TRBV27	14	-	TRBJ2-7	CASSSRTGWSEQYF	TGTGCCAGCAGTTCCCGGACAGGGTGGTCCGAGCAGTACTTC
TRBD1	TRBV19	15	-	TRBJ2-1	CASSTRQGASDEQFF	TGTGCCAGTAGTACAAGACAGGGGGCATCAGATGAGCAGTTCTTC
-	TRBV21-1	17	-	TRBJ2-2	CASPGRGQGVSPGELFF	TGTGCCAGCCCGGGCCGGGGGCAGGGCGTTTCGCCCGGGGAGCTGTTTTTT
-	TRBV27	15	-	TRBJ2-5	CASSPGTVPRETQYF	TGTGCCAGCAGCCCCGGGACGGTCCCCCGGGAGACCCAGTACTTC
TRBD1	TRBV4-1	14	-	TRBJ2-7	CASSLGQGFDEQYF	TGCGCCAGCAGCCTAGGACAGGGGTTCGACGAGCAGTACTTC
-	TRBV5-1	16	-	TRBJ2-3	CASSLFTLGSADTQYF	TGCGCCAGCAGCTTATTTACCCTGGGGTCAGCGGATACGCAGTATTTT
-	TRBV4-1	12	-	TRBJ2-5	CASSDPAETQYF	TGCGCCAGCTCGGACCCGGCGGAGACCCAGTACTTC
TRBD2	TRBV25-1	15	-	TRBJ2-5	CASSEIRGGRETQYF	TGTGCCAGCAGCGAGATACGGGGGGGCCGAGAGACCCAGTACTTC
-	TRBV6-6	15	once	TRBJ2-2	CASSYRAGDTGELFF	TGTGCCAGCAGTTACCGGGCAGGGGACACCGGGGAGCTGTTTTTT
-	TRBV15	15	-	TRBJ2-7	CATSTWTGRVYEQYF	TGTGCCACCAGCACCTGGACAGGGAGGGTTTACGAGCAGTACTTC
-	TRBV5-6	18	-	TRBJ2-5	CASSHRRRGYRGEETQYF	TGTGCCAGCAGCCACCGCAGGAGGGGATACCGAGGGGAAGAGACCCAGTACTTC
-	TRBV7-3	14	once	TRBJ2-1	CASSLNARYNEQFF	TGTGCCAGCAGCTTAAATGCTCGTTACAATGAGCAGTTCTTC
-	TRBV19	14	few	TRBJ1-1	CASSSFRGNTEAFF	TGTGCCAGTAGCTCGTTTCGGGGGAACACTGAAGCTTTCTTT
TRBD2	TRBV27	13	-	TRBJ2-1	CASSLSGADEQFF	TGTGCCAGCAGTTTAAGCGGGGCAGATGAGCAGTTCTTC
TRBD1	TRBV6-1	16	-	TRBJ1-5	CASSERQGSSNQPQHF	TGTGCCAGCAGTGAAAGACAGGGCAGTAGCAATCAGCCCCAGCATTTT
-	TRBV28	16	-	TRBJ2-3	CASSSPGRRITDTQYF	TGTGCCAGCAGCAGTCCGGGACGACGGATCACAGATACGCAGTATTTT
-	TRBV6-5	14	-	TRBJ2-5	CASTPGTGASAQYF	TGTGCCAGCACCCCCGGGACTGGAGCATCGGCCCAGTACTTC
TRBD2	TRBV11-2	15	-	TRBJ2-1	CASSLVALASHEQFF	TGTGCCAGCAGCTTAGTGGCACTAGCGAGTCATGAGCAGTTCTTC
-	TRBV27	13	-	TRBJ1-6	CASSYGRTSPLHF	TGTGCCAGCAGTTATGGTAGGACTTCACCCCTCCACTTT
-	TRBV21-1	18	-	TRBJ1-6	CASSNRGTPSSYNSPLHF	TGTGCCAGCAGTAACAGAGGAACCCCGAGCTCCTATAATTCACCCCTCCACTTT
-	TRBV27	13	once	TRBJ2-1	CASSLGHLNEQFF	TGTGCCAGCAGCCTCGGTCACCTCAATGAGCAGTTCTTC
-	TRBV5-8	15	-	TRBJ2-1	CASSLGLGEDNEQFF	TGTGCCAGCAGCTTGGGGTTAGGGGAAGACAATGAGCAGTTCTTC
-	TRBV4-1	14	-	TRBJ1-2	CASSPPLTNYGYTF	TGCGCCAGCAGCCCCCCACTGACTAACTATGGCTACACCTTC
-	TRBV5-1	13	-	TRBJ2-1	CASSFDKYNEQFF	TGCGCCAGCAGCTTTGACAAATACAATGAGCAGTTCTTC
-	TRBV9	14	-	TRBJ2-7	CASSGPPYEYEQYF	TGTGCCAGCAGCGGGCCGCCTTATGAGTACGAGCAGTACTTC
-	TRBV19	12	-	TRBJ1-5	CASGYSNQPQHF	TGTGCCAGCGGGTATAGCAATCAGCCCCAGCATTTT
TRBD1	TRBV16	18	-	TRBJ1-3	CANSIEPGQGISGNTIYF	TGTGCCAACTCGATCGAACCAGGACAGGGGATCTCTGGAAACACCATATATTTT
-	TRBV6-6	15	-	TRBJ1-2	CASSYSNLGAHGYTF	TGTGCCAGCAGTTACTCGAATCTGGGGGCGCATGGCTACACCTTC
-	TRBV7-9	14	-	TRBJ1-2	CASSLGAGVDGYTF	TGTGCCAGCAGCTTAGGGGCAGGGGTGGATGGCTACACCTTC
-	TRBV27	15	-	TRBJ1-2	CASKPTDPANYGYTF	TGTGCCAGCAAGCCGACAGATCCGGCTAACTATGGCTACACCTTC
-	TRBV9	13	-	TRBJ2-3	CASSGAVTDTQYF	TGTGCCAGCAGCGGGGCCGTCACAGATACGCAGTATTTT
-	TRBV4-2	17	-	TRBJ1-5	CASSQGPEIYSNQPQHF	TGTGCCAGCAGTCAAGGGCCAGAAATATATAGCAATCAGCCCCAGCATTTT
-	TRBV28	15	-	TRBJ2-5	CASSFSGGYQETQYF	TGTGCCAGCAGTTTCTCTGGTGGGTACCAAGAGACCCAGTACTTC
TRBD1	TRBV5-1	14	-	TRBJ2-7	CASSLGQGPYEQYF	TGCGCCAGCAGCTTGGGACAGGGTCCCTACGAGCAGTACTTC
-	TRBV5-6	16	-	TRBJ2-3	CASSLARGAVGDTQYF	TGTGCCAGCAGCTTGGCCCGGGGGGCGGTCGGAGATACGCAGTATTTT
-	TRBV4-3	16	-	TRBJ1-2	CASSQVVDRGPYGYTF	TGCGCCAGCAGCCAAGTGGTGGACAGAGGACCCTATGGCTACACCTTC
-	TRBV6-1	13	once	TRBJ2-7	CATWGSTTYEQYF	TGTGCCACCTGGGGCAGTACGACCTACGAGCAGTACTTC
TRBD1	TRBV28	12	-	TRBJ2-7	CATRQGAGEQYF	TGTGCCACCCGACAGGGGGCAGGTGAGCAGTACTTC
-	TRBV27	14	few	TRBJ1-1	CASSPGTANTEAFF	TGTGCCAGCAGTCCCGGGACGGCGAACACTGAAGCTTTCTTT
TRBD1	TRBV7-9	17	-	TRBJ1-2	CASSLALGQDLSYGYTF	TGTGCCAGCAGCTTAGCGCTTGGACAGGATTTATCCTATGGCTACACCTTC
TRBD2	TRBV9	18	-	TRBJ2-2	CASSVPRTSSGHAGELFF	TGTGCCAGCAGCGTACCGAGGACTAGTTCAGGGCACGCCGGGGAGCTGTTTTTT
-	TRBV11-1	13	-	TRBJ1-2	CASSFGGDYGYTF	TGTGCCAGCAGCTTTGGGGGGGACTATGGCTACACCTTC
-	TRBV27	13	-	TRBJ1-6	CASSWGQPSPLHF	TGTGCCAGCAGTTGGGGCCAGCCCTCACCCCTCCACTTT
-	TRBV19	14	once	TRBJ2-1	CASNYRAIDNEQFF	TGTGCCAGTAATTACAGGGCCATCGACAATGAGCAGTTCTTC
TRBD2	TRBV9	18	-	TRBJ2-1	CASSPRGRVAGSYNEQFF	TGTGCCAGCAGCCCCCGAGGGAGGGTAGCGGGTTCCTACAATGAGCAGTTCTTC
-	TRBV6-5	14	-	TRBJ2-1	CASSPGSSYNEQFF	TGTGCCAGCAGCCCTGGGAGCTCCTACAATGAGCAGTTCTTC
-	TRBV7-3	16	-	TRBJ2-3	CASSPRDTWSTDTQYF	TGTGCCAGCAGCCCCCGGGACACCTGGAGCACAGATACGCAGTATTTT
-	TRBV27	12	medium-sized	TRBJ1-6	CASSPVNSPLHF	TGTGCCAGCAGTCCCGTGAATTCACCCCTCCACTTT
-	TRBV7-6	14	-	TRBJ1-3	CASSLVGQGNTIYF	TGTGCCAGCAGCTTAGTAGGGCAAGGAAACACCATATATTTT